This T cell receptor (beta chain) was documented in a study of blood T cell repertoires in COVID-19 (TCRdb year 2020). Regarding the research as a whole: The collaborator samples originated in the United States, Italy and Spain and spanned the acute and convalescent phases of COVID-19. The material from the prospective study consisted of cDNA or gDNA derived from T cells, B-cell-depleted T cells, or PBMCs. The sample metadata nearly always contained a de-identified subject ID, COVID-19 status, age in years and sex. Deeply sampled blood TCRbeta repertoires from subjects exposed to, actively infected with, or recovered from COVID-19 were included in the dataset. A freely available public database, intended as a resource for researchers studying the immune response to SARS-CoV-2, is where the repertoires were released. Samples were obtained from the ongoing ImmuneRACE study (first 160 participants) and from about 1,300 subjects provided by 6 global collaborators. HLA class I and class II types, where available, came from metadata supplied by the sample provider rather than from assay-based typing.

What the authors observed across the whole study: How much clinical and demographic metadata was included differed by source and by participant, and the metadata was provided uncurated.

For this chain, trimming is 5 bases at the V end and 6 bases at the J end, and the number of junction bases without a gene match is 12. Taken from the germline V gene, the CDR1 and CDR2 loops are SGDLS and YYNGEE. There are 16 amino acids in the CDR3, from cysteine to phenylalanine inclusive. The sequence is cut down to CDR3 DNA, 48 bases in frame from base 1. TCRbeta CDR3 regions were amplified from genomic DNA by means of the immunoSEQ Assay, a bias-controlled multiplex PCR. Processing in the source paper ran as follows. The number of nucleated cells in each sample was estimated by amplification of reference gene primers within the assay. To quantify the absolute abundance of each unique TCRbeta CDR3 rearrangement, sequence reads were collapsed and filtered. Productive Simpson clonality was computed per sample as the square root of Simpson's diversity index over productive rearrangements. This is the immuneACCESS table as TCRdb keeps it, with only in-frame sequences that have V and J called. A part of the clones is gone; compared with another copy, unresolved V genes explain less than half, and the rest is unexplained. D and trimming were read from the DNA, whereas the V and J calls and clone size are those reported in that table. The sample table shows under 200,000 clones, and 82% are seen once. The ten biggest clones cover about 5% of the sample.

This clone was picked up many times. Its binding antigen is unknown. Nothing much larger sits one base from this clone, and base qualities are not available. In the prospective study, participants were roughly 18 to 100 years old, resided in about two dozen geographic areas of the United States, and were enrolled through a virtual design. In the prospective study, participants were assigned to cohorts based on the clinical history participants reported in a screening survey and a study questionnaire. Each participant in the prospective study had whole blood, serum and a nasopharyngeal or oropharyngeal swab collected by mobile phlebotomists. Additional blood draws and questionnaires over an approximately 2-month period could optionally be provided by prospective study participants. Before DNA extraction, prospective study blood samples were shipped either frozen or at room temperature.

The clonotype comes from a woman aged 60-75 years with acute COVID-19. The chain links TRBV9 with TRBJ2-3; the junction holds 10 bases that match TRBD1. The source material was PBMCs or T cells enriched from blood (not recorded which). The sequenced DNA is TGTGCCAGCAGTTCCCCGACAGGGGGCAATCCCGATACGCAGTATTTT. This yields the protein CASSSPTGGNPDTQYF.